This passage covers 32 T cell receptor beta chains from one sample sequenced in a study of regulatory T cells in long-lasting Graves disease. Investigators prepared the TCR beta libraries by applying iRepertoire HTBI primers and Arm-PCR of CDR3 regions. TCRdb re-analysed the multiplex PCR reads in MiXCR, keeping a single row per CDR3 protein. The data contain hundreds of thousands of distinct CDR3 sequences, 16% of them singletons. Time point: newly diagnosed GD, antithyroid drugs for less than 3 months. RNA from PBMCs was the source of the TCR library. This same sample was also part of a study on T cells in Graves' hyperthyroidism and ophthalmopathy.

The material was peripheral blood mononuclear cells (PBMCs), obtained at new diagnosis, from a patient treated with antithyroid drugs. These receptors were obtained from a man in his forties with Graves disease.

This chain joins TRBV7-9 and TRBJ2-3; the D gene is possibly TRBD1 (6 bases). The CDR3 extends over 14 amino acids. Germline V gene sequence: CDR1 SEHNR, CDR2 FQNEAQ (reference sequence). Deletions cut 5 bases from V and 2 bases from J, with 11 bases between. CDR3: CASSKQGNTDTQYF. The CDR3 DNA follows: TGTGCCAGCAGCAAACAGGGAAACACAGATACGCAGTATTTT.

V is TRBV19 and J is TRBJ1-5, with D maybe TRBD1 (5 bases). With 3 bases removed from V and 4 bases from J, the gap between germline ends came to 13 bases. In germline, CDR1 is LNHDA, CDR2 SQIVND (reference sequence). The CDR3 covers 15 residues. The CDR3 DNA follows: TGTGCCAGTAGTATCCGGGACGTTAGAAATCAGCCCCAGCATTTT. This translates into CASSIRDVRNQPQHF.

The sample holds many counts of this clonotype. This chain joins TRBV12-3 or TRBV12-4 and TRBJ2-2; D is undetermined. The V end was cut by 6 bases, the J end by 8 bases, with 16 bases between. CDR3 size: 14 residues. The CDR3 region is CASRLGLDVGELFF. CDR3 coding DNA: TGTGCCAGCAGGCTAGGCCTAGACGTAGGGGAGCTGTTTTTT.

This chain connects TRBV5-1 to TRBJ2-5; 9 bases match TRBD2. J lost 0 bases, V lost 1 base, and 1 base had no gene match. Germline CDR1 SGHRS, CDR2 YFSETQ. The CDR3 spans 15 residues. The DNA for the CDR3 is TGCGCCAGCAGCTTGCCTAGCGGGGACCAAGAGACCCAGTACTTC. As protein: CASSLPSGDQETQYF.

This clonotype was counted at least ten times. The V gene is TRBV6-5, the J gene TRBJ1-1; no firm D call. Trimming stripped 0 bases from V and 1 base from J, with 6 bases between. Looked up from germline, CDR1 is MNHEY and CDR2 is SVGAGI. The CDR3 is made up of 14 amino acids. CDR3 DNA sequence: TGTGCCAGCAGTTACTCCTTACGGAACACTGAAGCTTTCTTT. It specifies CASSYSLRNTEAFF.

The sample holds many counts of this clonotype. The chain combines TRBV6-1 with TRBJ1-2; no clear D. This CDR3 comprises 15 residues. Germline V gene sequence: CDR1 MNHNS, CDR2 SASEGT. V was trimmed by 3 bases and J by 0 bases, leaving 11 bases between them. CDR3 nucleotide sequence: TGTGCCAGCAGTGAGTACAGCGCTACTAACTATGGCTACACCTTC. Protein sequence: CASSEYSATNYGYTF.

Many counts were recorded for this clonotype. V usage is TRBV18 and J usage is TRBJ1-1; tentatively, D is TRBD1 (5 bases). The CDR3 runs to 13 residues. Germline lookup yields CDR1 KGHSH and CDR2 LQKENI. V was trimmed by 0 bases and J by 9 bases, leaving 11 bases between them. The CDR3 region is CASSPPGGDKAFF. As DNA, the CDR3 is TGTGCCAGCTCACCACCGGGAGGGGATAAAGCTTTCTTT.

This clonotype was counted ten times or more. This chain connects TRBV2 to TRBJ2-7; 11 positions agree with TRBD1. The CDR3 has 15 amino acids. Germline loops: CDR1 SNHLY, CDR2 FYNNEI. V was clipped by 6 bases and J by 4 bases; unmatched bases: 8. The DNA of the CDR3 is TGTGCCAGCAGCGCCGGGACAGGGGGGAGGTACGAGCAGTACTTC. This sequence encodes CASSAGTGGRYEQYF.

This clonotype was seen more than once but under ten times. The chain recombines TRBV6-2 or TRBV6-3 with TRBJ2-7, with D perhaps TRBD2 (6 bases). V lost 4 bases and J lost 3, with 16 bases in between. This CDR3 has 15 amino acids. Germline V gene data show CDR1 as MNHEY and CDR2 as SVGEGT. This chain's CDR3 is CASSSSTGAVYEQYF. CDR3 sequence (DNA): TGTGCCAGCAGTTCCTCGACGGGAGCGGTCTACGAGCAGTACTTC.

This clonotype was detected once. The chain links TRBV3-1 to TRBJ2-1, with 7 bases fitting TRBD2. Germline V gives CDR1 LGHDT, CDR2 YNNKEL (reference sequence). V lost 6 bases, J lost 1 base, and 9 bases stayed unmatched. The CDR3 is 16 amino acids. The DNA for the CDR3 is TGTGCCAGCAGTTACGTGCGGGGGTTGTCCTACAATGAGCAGTTCTTC. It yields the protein CASSYVRGLSYNEQFF.

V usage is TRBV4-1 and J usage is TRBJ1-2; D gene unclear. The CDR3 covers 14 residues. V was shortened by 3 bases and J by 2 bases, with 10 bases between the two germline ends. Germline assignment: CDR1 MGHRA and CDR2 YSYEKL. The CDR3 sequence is CASSQGFGNYGYTF. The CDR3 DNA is TGCGCCAGCAGCCAGGGCTTCGGAAACTATGGCTACACCTTC.

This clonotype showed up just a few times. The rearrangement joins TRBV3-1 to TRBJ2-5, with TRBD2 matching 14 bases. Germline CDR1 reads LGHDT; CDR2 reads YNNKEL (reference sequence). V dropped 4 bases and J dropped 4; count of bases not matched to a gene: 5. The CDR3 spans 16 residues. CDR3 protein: CASSPTGTSGGETQYF. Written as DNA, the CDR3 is TGTGCCAGCAGCCCTACCGGGACTAGCGGGGGAGAGACCCAGTACTTC.

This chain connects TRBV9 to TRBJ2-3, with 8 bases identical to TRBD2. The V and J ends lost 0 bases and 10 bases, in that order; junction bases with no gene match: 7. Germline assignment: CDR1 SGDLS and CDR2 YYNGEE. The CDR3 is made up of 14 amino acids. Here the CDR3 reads CASSVGGGTMAQYF. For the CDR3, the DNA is TGTGCCAGCAGCGTAGGCGGGGGGACGATGGCGCAGTATTTT.

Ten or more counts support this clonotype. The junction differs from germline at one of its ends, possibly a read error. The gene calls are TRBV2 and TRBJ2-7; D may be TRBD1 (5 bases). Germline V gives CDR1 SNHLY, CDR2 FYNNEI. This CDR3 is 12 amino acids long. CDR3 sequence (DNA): TGTGCCATCCGGACACCTTCCTCCGAGCAGTACTTC. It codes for CAIRTPSSEQYF.

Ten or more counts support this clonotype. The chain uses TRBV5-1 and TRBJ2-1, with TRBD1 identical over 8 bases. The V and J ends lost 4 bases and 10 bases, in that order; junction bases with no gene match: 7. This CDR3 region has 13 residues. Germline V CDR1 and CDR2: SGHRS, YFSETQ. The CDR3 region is CASSLGQGSEQFF. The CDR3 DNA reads TGCGCCAGCAGCCTAGGACAGGGCTCGGAGCAGTTCTTC.

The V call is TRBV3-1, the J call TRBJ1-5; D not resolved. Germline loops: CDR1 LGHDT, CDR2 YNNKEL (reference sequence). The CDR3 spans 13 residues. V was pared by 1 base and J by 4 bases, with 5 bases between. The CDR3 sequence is CASSQGLNQPQHF. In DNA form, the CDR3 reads TGTGCCAGCAGCCAAGGCCTTAATCAGCCCCAGCATTTT. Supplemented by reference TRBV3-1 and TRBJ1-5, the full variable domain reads DTAVSQTPKYLVTQMGNDKSIKCEQNLGHDTMYWYKQDSKKFLKIMFSYNNKELIINETVPNRFSPKSPDKAHLNLHINSLELGDSAVYFCASSQGLNQPQHFGDGTRLSIL.

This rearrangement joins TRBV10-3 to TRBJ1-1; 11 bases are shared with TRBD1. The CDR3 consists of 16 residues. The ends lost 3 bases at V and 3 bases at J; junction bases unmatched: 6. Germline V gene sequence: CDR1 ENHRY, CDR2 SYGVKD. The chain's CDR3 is CAISDPDRGRDTEAFF. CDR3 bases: TGTGCCATCAGTGACCCGGACAGGGGGCGAGACACTGAAGCTTTCTTT.

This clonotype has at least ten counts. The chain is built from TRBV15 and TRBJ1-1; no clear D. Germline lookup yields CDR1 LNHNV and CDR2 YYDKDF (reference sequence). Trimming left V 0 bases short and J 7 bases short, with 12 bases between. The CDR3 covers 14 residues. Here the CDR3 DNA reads TGTGCCACCAGCAGAGATTCAAGACATAGTGAAGCTTTCTTT. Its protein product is CATSRDSRHSEAFF.

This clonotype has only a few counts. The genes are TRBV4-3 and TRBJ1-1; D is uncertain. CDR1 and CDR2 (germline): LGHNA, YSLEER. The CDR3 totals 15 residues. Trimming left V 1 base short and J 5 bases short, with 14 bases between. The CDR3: CASSQGGRLGTEAFF. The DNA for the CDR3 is TGCGCCAGCAGCCAAGGCGGGAGGTTAGGGACTGAAGCTTTCTTT.

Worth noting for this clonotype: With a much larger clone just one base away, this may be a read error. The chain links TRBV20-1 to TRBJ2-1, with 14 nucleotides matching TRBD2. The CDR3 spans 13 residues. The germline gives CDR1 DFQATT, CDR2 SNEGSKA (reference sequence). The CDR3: CSVGLAGGGERFF. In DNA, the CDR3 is TGCAGTGTTGGACTAGCGGGGGGCGGTGAGCGGTTCTTC.

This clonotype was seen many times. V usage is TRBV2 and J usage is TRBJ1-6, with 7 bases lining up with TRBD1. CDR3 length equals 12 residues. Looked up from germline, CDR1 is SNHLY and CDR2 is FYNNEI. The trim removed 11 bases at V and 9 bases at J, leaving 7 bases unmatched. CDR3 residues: CAQRQGSSPLHF. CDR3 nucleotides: TGTGCCCAAAGACAGGGCAGTTCACCCCTCCACTTT.

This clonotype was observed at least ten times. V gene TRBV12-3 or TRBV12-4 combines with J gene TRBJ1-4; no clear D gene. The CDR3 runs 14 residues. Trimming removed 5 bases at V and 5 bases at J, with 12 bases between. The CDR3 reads CASSPLSRNEKLFF. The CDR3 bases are TGTGCCAGCAGTCCCCTCAGCAGGAATGAAAAACTGTTTTTT.

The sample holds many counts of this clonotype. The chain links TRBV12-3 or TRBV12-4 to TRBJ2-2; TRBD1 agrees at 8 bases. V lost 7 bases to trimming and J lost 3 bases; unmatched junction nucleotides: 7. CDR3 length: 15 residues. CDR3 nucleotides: TGTGCCAGCAACGACAGGGGAGTTGACACCGGGGAGCTGTTTTTT. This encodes CASNDRGVDTGELFF.

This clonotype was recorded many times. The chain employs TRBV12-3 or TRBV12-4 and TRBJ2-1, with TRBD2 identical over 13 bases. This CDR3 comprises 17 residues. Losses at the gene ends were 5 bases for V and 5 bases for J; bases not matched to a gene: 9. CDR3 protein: CASSPPGLAGPNNEQFF. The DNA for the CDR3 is TGTGCCAGCAGTCCGCCGGGACTAGCGGGGCCAAACAATGAGCAGTTCTTC.

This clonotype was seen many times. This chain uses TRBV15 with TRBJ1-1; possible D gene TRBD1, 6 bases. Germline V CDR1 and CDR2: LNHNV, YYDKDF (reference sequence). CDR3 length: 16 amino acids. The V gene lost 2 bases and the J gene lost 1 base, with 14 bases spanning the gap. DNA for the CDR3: TGTGCCACCAGCAGAAGGGGGTCCGGGGGGAACACTGAAGCTTTCTTT. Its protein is CATSRRGSGGNTEAFF.

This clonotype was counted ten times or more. The CDR3 protein is CASFGESYEQYF. CDR3 coding DNA: TGCGCCAGCTTTGGGGAGTCCTACGAGCAGTACTTC. The gene calls are TRBV5-1 and TRBJ2-7; D may be TRBD2 (5 bases). V lost 7 bases to trimming and J lost 1 base, with 9 bases between them. The germline CDR1 and CDR2 sequences are SGHRS and YFSETQ. The CDR3 is made up of 12 amino acids.

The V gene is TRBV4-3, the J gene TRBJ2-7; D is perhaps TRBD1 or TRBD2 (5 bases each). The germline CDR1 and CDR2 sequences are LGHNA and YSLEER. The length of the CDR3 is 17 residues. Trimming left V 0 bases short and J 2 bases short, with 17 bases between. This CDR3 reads CASSQDITGTWAYEQYF. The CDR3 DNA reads TGCGCCAGCAGCCAAGATATAACCGGGACGTGGGCCTACGAGCAGTACTTC.

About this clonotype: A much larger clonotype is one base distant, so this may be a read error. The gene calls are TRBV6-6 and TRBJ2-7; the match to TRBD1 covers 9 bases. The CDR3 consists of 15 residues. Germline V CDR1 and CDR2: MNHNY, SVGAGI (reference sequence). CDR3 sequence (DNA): TGTGCCAGCAGTTACTCGGGACAGGGCGTATACGAGCGGTACTTC. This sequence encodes CASSYSGQGVYERYF.

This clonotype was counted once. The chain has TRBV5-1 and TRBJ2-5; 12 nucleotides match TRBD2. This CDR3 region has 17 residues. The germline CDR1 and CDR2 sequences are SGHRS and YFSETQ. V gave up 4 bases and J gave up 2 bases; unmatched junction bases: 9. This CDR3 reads CASSQYVLAGGQETQYF. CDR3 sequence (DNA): TGCGCCAGCAGCCAGTATGTCCTAGCGGGGGGGCAAGAGACCCAGTACTTC.

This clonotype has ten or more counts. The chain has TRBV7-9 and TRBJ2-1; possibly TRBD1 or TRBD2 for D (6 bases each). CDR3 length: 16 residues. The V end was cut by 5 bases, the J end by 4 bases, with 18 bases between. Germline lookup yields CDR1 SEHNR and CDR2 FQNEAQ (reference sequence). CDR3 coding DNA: TGTGCCAGCAGCGAATCTACAGGGACTCTTTACAATGAGCAGTTCTTC. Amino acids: CASSESTGTLYNEQFF.

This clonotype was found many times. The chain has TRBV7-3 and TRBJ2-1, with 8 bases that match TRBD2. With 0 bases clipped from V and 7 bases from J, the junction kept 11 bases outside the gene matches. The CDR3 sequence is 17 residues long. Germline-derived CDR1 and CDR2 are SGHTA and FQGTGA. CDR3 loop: CASSLTVRGGPLNEQFF. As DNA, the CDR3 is TGTGCCAGCAGCTTAACGGTCCGGGGGGGCCCCCTGAATGAGCAGTTCTTC. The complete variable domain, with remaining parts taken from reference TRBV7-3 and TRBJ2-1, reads GAGVSQTPSNKVTEKGKYVELRCDPISGHTALYWYRQSLGQGPEFLIYFQGTGAADDSGLPNDRFFAVRPEGSVSTLKIQRTERGDSAVYLCASSLTVRGGPLNEQFFGPGTRLTVL.

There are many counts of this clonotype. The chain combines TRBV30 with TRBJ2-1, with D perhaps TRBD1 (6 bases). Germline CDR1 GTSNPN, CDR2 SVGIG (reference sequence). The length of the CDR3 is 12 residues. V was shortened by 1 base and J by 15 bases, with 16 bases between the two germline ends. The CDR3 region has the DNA TGTGCCTGGAGTGGTGGGGGCCGTTTGCGGTTCTTC. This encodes CAWSGGGRLRFF.